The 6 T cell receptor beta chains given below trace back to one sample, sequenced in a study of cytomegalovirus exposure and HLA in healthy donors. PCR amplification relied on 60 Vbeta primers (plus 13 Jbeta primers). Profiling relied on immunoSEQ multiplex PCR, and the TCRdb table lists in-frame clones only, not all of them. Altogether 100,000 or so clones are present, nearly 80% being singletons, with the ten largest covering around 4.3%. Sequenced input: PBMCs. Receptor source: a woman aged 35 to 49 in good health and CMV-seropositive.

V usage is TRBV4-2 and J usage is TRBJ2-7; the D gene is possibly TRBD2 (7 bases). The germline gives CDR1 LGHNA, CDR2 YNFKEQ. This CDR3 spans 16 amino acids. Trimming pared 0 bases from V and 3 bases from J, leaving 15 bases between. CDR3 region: CASSQERSGEGYEQYF. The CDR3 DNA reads TGTGCCAGCAGCCAAGAGCGGTCAGGGGAGGGCTACGAGCAGTACTTC.

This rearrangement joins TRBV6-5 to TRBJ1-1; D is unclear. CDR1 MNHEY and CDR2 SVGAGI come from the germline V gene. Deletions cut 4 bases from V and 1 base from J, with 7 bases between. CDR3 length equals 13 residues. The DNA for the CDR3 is TGTGCCAGCAGTTCTTATAAGAACACTGAAGCTTTCTTT. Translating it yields CASSSYKNTEAFF.

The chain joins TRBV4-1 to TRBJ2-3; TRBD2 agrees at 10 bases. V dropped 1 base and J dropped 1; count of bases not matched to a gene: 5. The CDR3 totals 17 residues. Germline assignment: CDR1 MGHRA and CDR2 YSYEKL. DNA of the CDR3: TGCGCCAGCAGCCAAGGGGTGAGCGGGAGGGGCACAGATACGCAGTATTTT. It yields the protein CASSQGVSGRGTDTQYF.

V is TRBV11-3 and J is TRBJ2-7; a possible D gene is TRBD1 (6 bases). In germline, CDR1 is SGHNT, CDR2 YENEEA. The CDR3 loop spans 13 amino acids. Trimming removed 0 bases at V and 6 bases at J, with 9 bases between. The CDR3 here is CASSLEGGAEQYF. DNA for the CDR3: TGTGCCAGCAGCTTAGAAGGGGGTGCCGAGCAGTACTTC.

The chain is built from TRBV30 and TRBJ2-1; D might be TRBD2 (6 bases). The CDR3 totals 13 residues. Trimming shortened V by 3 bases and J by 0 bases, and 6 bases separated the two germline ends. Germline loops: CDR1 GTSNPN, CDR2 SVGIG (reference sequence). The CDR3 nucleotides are TGTGCCTGGAGCGGGAGCTCCTACAATGAGCAGTTCTTC. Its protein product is CAWSGSSYNEQFF.

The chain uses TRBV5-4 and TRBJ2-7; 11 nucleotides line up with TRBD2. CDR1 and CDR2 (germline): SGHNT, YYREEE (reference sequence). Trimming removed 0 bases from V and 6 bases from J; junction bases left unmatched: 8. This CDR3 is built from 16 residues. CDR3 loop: CASSLASASGRLEQYF. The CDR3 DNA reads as TGTGCCAGCAGCTTGGCCTCGGCTAGCGGGAGGCTCGAGCAGTACTTC.